Described below is a single T cell receptor beta chain sequence and its context. This sample is drawn from a study of blood T cell repertoires in COVID-19. Study in general: The study drew acute and convalescent COVID-19 samples from the United States, Italy and Spain. The cDNA or gDNA used as material had been derived from T cells, B-cell-depleted T cells, or PBMCs.

Original handling: Reference gene primer amplification in the assay estimated nucleated cell counts. Profiled with immunoSEQ multiplex PCR; TCRdb holds only in-frame clones, not every one. The D gene and trimming were derived from the DNA, and the V and J assignments and clone size from that table. The table shows 65,000 to 85,000 clones, with 70% to 90% occurring only once. The receptor was isolated from a human donor in a cohort sampled during active COVID-19. Sequenced input: peripheral blood.

The CDR3 DNA sequence: TGTGCCACCAGCAGAGAGAGGGGACAGGGGGCCTACGAGCAGTACTTC. Protein: CATSRERGQGAYEQYF. The chain is built from TRBV15 and TRBJ2-7, with 11 bases matching TRBD1. Trimming cost V 0 bases and J 2 bases; bases outside gene matches: 3. The CDR3 length is 16 residues. Germline values: CDR1 LNHNV, CDR2 YYDKDF (reference sequence). Drawing the rest from reference TRBV15 and TRBJ2-7, the complete variable domain is DAMVIQNPRYQVTQFGKPVTLSCSQTLNHNVMYWYQQKSSQAPKLLFHYYDKDFNNEADTPDNFQSRRPNTSFCFLDIRSPGLGDTAMYLCATSRERGQGAYEQYFGPGTRLTVT.